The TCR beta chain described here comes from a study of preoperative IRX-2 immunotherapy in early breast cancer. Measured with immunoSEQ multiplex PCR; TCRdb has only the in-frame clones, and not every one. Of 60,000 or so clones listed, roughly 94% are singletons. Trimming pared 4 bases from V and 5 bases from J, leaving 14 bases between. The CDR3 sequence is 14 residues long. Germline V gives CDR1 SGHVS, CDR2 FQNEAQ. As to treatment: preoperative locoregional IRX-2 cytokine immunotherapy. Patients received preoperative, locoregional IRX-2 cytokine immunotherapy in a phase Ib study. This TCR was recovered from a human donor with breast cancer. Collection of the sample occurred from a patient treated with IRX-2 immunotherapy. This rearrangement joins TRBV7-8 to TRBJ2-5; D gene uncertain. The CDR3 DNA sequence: TGTGCCAGCAGCTATACACTGACCCGGGAGACCCAGTACTTC. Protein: CASSYTLTRETQYF.